Listed below are T cell receptor beta chains from one sample, sequenced in a study of T cell repertoires in cytomegalovirus infection. TCRdb passed the reads through MiXCR, listing each CDR3 protein once. Of 200,000 or so distinct CDR3 sequences in the sample, about 20% were seen once. Material for sequencing was PBMCs. The source of these receptors is a human donor in good health (CMV status not recorded). Some clones in this sample may be carry-over from other donors' samples. Both conserved end residues are part of each CDR3. The order of the fields is CDR3 length, J gene, D gene, V gene, clone size, CDR3 DNA, CDR3 protein. The D gene is left open where the match is weak. Where a row states a size, it is once, few, many or the class of an expanded clone; other rows omit it.

14	TRBJ1-1	-	TRBV28	few	TGTGCCAGCCACCGGATGGACAGAAACACTGAAGCTTTCTTT	CASHRMDRNTEAFF
13	TRBJ2-7	-	TRBV19	-	TGTGCCAGTAGTATAGGGGAAACCTACGAGCAGTACTTC	CASSIGETYEQYF
17	TRBJ2-5	TRBD2	TRBV29-1	-	TGCAGCGCAGACGGGTCCCGCACTAGCGGGGGGGCGGAGACCCAGTACTTC	CSADGSRTSGGAETQYF
16	TRBJ1-1	-	TRBV7-2	many	TGTGCCAGCAGCCCTAGGGGGGGGGGTCTTAACACTGAAGCTTTCTTT	CASSPRGGGLNTEAFF
15	TRBJ2-5	-	TRBV14	-	TGTGCCAGCAGCCAAGGTTTCCGGGTTGGCGAGACCCAGTACTTC	CASSQGFRVGETQYF
13	TRBJ2-1	-	TRBV7-3	many	TGTGCCAGCAGCCTAGGGCCTAACAATGAGCAGTTCTTC	CASSLGPNNEQFF
13	TRBJ2-3	TRBD1	TRBV2	few	TGTGCCAGCAGTTCAGGGGGCATAGATACGCAGTATTTT	CASSSGGIDTQYF
15	TRBJ1-4	TRBD1	TRBV7-2	many	TGTGCCAGCAGCTCTCAGGGGGCGAGTGGCGAAAAACTGTTTTTT	CASSSQGASGEKLFF
15	TRBJ1-5	-	TRBV7-8	many	TGTGCCAGCAGCTTAGGGGCAGGGAACAATCAGCCCCAGCATTTT	CASSLGAGNNQPQHF
16	TRBJ2-7	-	TRBV12-3/TRBV12-4	-	TGTGCCAGCAGTTCACTCGACCGGACGCTTACCTACGAGCAGTACTTC	CASSSLDRTLTYEQYF
16	TRBJ2-3	-	TRBV7-8	once	TGTGCCAGCAGCCCGTCCCTTTCGGGTTCGGGAGATACGCAGTATTTT	CASSPSLSGSGDTQYF
14	TRBJ2-5	-	TRBV15	-	TGTGCCACCAGCGGCCGGGGTGGTTCAGAGACCCAGTACTTC	CATSGRGGSETQYF
15	TRBJ2-1	TRBD2	TRBV5-1	-	TGCGCCAGCTGCCAATCCAGCGGGAGGGCCAATGAGCAGTTCTTC	CASCQSSGRANEQFF
13	TRBJ1-4	-	TRBV28	many	TGTGCCAGCAGTTTACCACCCGCGGAAAAACTGTTTTTT	CASSLPPAEKLFF
16	TRBJ2-6	-	TRBV15	-	TGTGCCACCAGCTTACCAGGGCGTTCTGGGGCCAACGTCCTGACTTTC	CATSLPGRSGANVLTF
14	TRBJ2-2	-	TRBV7-8	-	TGTGCCAGCAATCCCACTGACCTAGGAGGGGAGCTGTTTTTT	CASNPTDLGGELFF